A single sample is the source of the 4 T cell receptor beta chains below, sequenced in a study of Ad26.COV2.S vaccination and SARS-CoV-2 variants. Treatment here: 15 to 20 received Ad26.COV2.S at low or high dose, single or two shots; 5 received placebo; per-sample allocation not given. The samples date from day 63 after the first vaccine or placebo injection. The assay was immunoSEQ multiplex PCR, and TCRdb's table has in-frame clones only and misses some. In the table there are 430,000 or so clones, 85% to 90% of which are singletons. The sample consisted of peripheral blood, taken in a trial of Ad26.COV2.S vaccine versus placebo. The receptors originated from a person aged 18-65 years who received the Ad26.COV2.S COVID-19 vaccine or a placebo.

The chain joins TRBV5-1 to TRBJ1-1; D may be TRBD1 (5 bases). The V end lost 4 bases, the J end lost 0 bases, and 13 bases lay between the germline ends. Per germline, CDR1 SGHRS and CDR2 YFSETQ. This CDR3 has 15 residues. CDR3 coding DNA: TGCGCCAGCAGCCCGGGACCGCTAATGAACACTGAAGCTTTCTTT. It yields the protein CASSPGPLMNTEAFF.

V is TRBV7-8 and J is TRBJ1-5, with D maybe TRBD1 (5 bases). Trimming removed 1 base from V and 5 bases from J, with 15 bases in between. Germline V lookup: CDR1 SGHVS, CDR2 FQNEAQ. The CDR3 loop spans 16 amino acids. CDR3 loop: CASSLVPGQGDQPQHF. The CDR3 DNA reads as TGTGCCAGCAGCTTAGTTCCGGGCCAGGGCGATCAGCCCCAGCATTTT.

Worth noting for this clone: One end of the junction is discordant with germline, which a read error may explain. The CDR3 bases are TGTGCCAGCAGCTTAGGCCTGAGACAGGGAAGTCAGGCCTTC. Amino acids: CASSLGLRQGSQAF. V usage is TRBV13 and J usage is TRBJ1-2, with 7 bases lining up with TRBD1. Germline lookup yields CDR1 PRHDT and CDR2 FYEKMQ (reference sequence). CDR3 length: 14 residues.

The chain couples TRBV5-1 to TRBJ2-3; tentatively, D is TRBD2 (7 bases). This CDR3 has 14 amino acids. Germline lookup yields CDR1 SGHRS and CDR2 YFSETQ. Deletions cut 1 base from V and 11 bases from J, with 17 bases between. CDR3 loop: CASSLTQGGDMQYF. DNA of the CDR3: TGCGCCAGCAGCTTGACCCAAGGGGGGGACATGCAGTATTTT.